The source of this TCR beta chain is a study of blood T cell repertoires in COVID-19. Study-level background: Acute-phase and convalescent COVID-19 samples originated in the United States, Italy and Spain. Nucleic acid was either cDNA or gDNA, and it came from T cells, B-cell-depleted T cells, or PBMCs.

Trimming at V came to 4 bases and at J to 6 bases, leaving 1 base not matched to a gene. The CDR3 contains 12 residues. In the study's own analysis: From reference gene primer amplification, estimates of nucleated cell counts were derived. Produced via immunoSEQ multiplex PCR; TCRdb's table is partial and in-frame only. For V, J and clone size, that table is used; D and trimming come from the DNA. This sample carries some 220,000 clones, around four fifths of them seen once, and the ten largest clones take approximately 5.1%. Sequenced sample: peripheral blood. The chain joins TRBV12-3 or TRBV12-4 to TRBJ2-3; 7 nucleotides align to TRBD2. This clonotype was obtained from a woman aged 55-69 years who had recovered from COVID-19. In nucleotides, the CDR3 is TGTGCCAGCAGTTCACTAGCGGATACGCAGTATTTT. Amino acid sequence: CASSSLADTQYF.